What follows are 9 T cell receptor beta chains derived from one specimen sequenced in a study of pediatric ulcerative colitis. TCRdb keeps only in-frame clones here, not all; method: immunoSEQ multiplex PCR. The sample contains roughly 38,000 clones, 75% to 90% of which appear only once. Sequencing input: blood. The receptors shown here come from a girl aged 10 to 17 with moderate ulcerative colitis.

The V gene is TRBV4-1, the J gene TRBJ2-7; no clear D gene. Germline lookup yields CDR1 MGHRA and CDR2 YSYEKL. V dropped 0 bases and J dropped 3 bases, with 9 bases sitting between them. This CDR3 is built from 14 residues. CDR3: CASSQEDISYEQYF. The CDR3 region has the DNA TGCGCCAGCAGCCAAGAAGATATCAGCTACGAGCAGTACTTC.

The V call is TRBV7-2, the J call TRBJ2-1, with 8 bases aligning to TRBD2. This CDR3 has 15 residues. The V and J ends lost 2 bases and 7 bases, in that order; junction bases with no gene match: 7. Per the germline V gene, CDR1 is SGHTA and CDR2 is FQGNSA. CDR3 bases: TGTGCCAGCAGCTTATCCGCGGGGGGCCCTAATGAGCAGTTCTTC. The encoded protein is CASSLSAGGPNEQFF.

This clone was seen just once. Here the CDR3 reads CASSSPRTTSRSYEQYF. DNA of the CDR3: TGCGCCAGCAGCTCCCCAAGAACTACCTCGCGGTCCTACGAGCAGTACTTC. This rearrangement joins TRBV5-1 to TRBJ2-7; D unresolved. The CDR3 has 17 residues. Trimming stripped 3 bases from V and 1 base from J, with 20 bases between. Germline CDR1 and CDR2: SGHRS and YFSETQ.

This sequence joins TRBV5-7 and TRBJ2-2, with D possibly matching TRBD1 (5 bases). TRBV5-7 qualifies as an ORF whose function is uncertain. This CDR3 has 14 amino acids. Trimming removed 5 bases at V and 5 bases at J, with 13 bases between. Here the CDR3 DNA reads TGTGCCAGCAGAAGTTGCAGGGAAACCGGGGAGCTGTTTTTT. As protein: CASRSCRETGELFF.

This chain links TRBV19 with TRBJ2-1, with 10 positions matching TRBD2. V lost 7 bases and J lost 8; bases outside the gene matches: 8. This CDR3 is built from 14 residues. Per the germline V gene, CDR1 is LNHDA and CDR2 is SQIVND (reference sequence). CDR3 amino acids: CASTLAGVDDEQFF. DNA for the CDR3: TGTGCCAGTACCCTAGCGGGGGTGGACGATGAGCAGTTCTTC.

V is TRBV28 and J is TRBJ1-5, with 7 bases identical to TRBD1. Germline CDR1 and CDR2: MDHEN and SYDVKM. The CDR3 covers 14 residues. The V gene end was trimmed by 5 bases and the J gene end by 1 base; junction bases not matched to a gene: 2. The CDR3 DNA sequence: TGTGCCAGCAGTAGACAGGGAAGCAATCAGCCCCAGCATTTT. Its protein is CASSRQGSNQPQHF.

Notes on this clone: The same CDR3 can be traced to other DNA sequences in this sample. J is TRBJ2-7 and V is TRBV28; D unclear. Germline-derived CDR1 and CDR2 are MDHEN and SYDVKM. V lost 3 bases, J lost 3 bases, and 3 bases lay in between. The CDR3 extends over 11 amino acids. The CDR3 region has the DNA TGTGCCAGCAGTTTGGGCTACGAGCAGTACTTC. Its translation: CASSLGYEQYF.

In its sample, this clone was seen a few times. The chain employs TRBV18 and TRBJ1-1; D is unclear. Looked up from germline, CDR1 is KGHSH and CDR2 is LQKENI. This CDR3 has 12 amino acids. The germline V and J ends were trimmed by 3 bases and 2 bases, with 4 bases remaining between them. CDR3: CASSPGNTEAFF. The CDR3 coding sequence is TGTGCCAGCTCACCTGGAAACACTGAAGCTTTCTTT.

The chain uses TRBV6-5 and TRBJ1-1, with D tentatively TRBD1 (5 bases). Trimming left V 4 bases short and J 1 base short, with 16 bases between. In germline, CDR1 is MNHEY, CDR2 SVGAGI. The CDR3 extends over 16 amino acids. This chain's CDR3 is CASSSTRGPQNTEAFF. CDR3 nucleotides: TGTGCCAGCAGTTCTACGAGGGGACCGCAGAACACTGAAGCTTTCTTT.